The 31 T cell receptor beta chains reported below all come from one sample, sequenced in a study of blood T cell repertoires in COVID-19. The protocol was immunoSEQ multiplex PCR, while the TCRdb copy is restricted to in-frame clones and leaves out a portion. The sample yields over 70,000 clones, roughly 88% seen once. Sequencing was performed on peripheral blood. All receptors derive from a woman at least 80 years old with acute or convalescent COVID-19.

This chain connects TRBV19 to TRBJ1-1; D is perhaps TRBD1 (6 bases). V lost 10 bases, J lost 0 bases, and 15 bases lay in between. The length of the CDR3 is 14 residues. Germline CDR1 is LNHDA and CDR2 is SQIVND (reference sequence). CDR3: CATTTGPMNTEAFF. The DNA for the CDR3 is TGTGCCACCACGACAGGACCTATGAACACTGAAGCTTTCTTT.

J is TRBJ2-3 and V is TRBV15, with D unclear. Trimming removed 1 base at V and 1 base at J, with 6 bases between. The V gene's germline CDR1 is LNHNV and CDR2 YYDKDF (reference sequence). This CDR3 has 14 residues. The CDR3 nucleotides are TGTGCCACCAGCAGAGTGGCGGGCACAGATACGCAGTATTTT. It specifies CATSRVAGTDTQYF.

The V call is TRBV27, the J call TRBJ1-2; 9 nucleotides align to TRBD1. The CDR3 covers 14 residues. J gave up 5 bases and V 3 bases, and 4 bases lay outside the gene matches. Germline loops: CDR1 MNHEY, CDR2 SMNVEV (reference sequence). For the CDR3, the DNA is TGTGCCAGCAGTTTTACCGGGACAGGGTATGGCTACACCTTC. Translating it yields CASSFTGTGYGYTF.

The chain couples TRBV2 to TRBJ1-5; no clear D gene. V lost 7 bases, J lost 2 bases, and 15 bases lay in between. Per the germline V gene, CDR1 is SNHLY and CDR2 is FYNNEI. The CDR3 has 15 amino acids. The CDR3 region is CASIRDQTGNQPQHF. In DNA, the CDR3 is TGTGCCAGCATCCGAGACCAGACTGGCAATCAGCCCCAGCATTTT.

V usage is TRBV19 and J usage is TRBJ2-7, with TRBD2 matching 7 bases. The V and J ends lost 6 bases and 2 bases, in that order; junction bases with no gene match: 7. In germline, CDR1 is LNHDA, CDR2 SQIVND (reference sequence). CDR3 length: 14 amino acids. In nucleotides, the CDR3 is TGTGCCAGTAGCCCCCAGGCGGGGGCCTACGAGCAGTACTTC. This sequence encodes CASSPQAGAYEQYF.

The CDR3 is CASSLRRGQGYGYTF. Here the CDR3 DNA reads TGTGCCAGCAGTTTAAGGAGGGGGCAAGGCTATGGCTACACCTTC. The gene calls are TRBV2 and TRBJ1-2, with 7 bases fitting TRBD1. This CDR3 comprises 15 residues. The J segment lost 4 bases and the V segment lost 5 bases, leaving 10 bases of the junction unmatched. Germline V lookup: CDR1 SNHLY, CDR2 FYNNEI.

This clone has a handful of counts. This sequence joins TRBV19 and TRBJ2-6; the match to TRBD1 covers 9 bases. CDR1 and CDR2 (germline): LNHDA, SQIVND (reference sequence). CDR3 length: 15 amino acids. The junction had 7 bases not matched to a gene; V was cut back by 10 bases and J by 3 bases. The CDR3 nucleotides are TGTGCCATCGGGACAGGGTCTTTTGGGGCCAACGTCCTGACTTTC. Translation: CAIGTGSFGANVLTF.

CDR3 in DNA: TGTGCCAGTAGTGACAGGGCGCGGGGCTCTGAAGCTTTCTTT. It codes for CASSDRARGSEAFF. This chain joins TRBV19 and TRBJ1-1; 7 positions match TRBD1. Germline trimming cut 5 bases from V and 6 bases from J; bases unmatched to any gene: 9. The germline V gene has CDR1 LNHDA and CDR2 SQIVND (reference sequence). This CDR3 has 14 residues.

The CDR3 DNA is TGTGCCAGCAGACGTATCGGACAGGTTACCAAGAACACTGAAGCTTTCTTT. Its protein is CASRRIGQVTKNTEAFF. The chain uses TRBV13 and TRBJ1-1, with 7 nucleotides matching TRBD1. Germline trimming cut 6 bases from V and 1 base from J; bases unmatched to any gene: 14. Germline-derived CDR1 and CDR2 are PRHDT and FYEKMQ (reference sequence). The CDR3 totals 17 residues.

The chain carries TRBV2 and TRBJ2-7, with 9 nucleotides matching TRBD1. The J segment lost 6 bases and the V segment lost 5 bases, leaving 5 bases of the junction unmatched. The CDR3 totals 13 residues. Per germline, CDR1 SNHLY and CDR2 FYNNEI. The CDR3 coding sequence is TGTGCCAGCAGTCGGGCGGACAGGGGCGAGCAGTACTTC. It is translated as CASSRADRGEQYF.

The chain couples TRBV19 to TRBJ2-7, with 8 positions matching TRBD1. There are 13 residues in the CDR3. Trimming cost V 4 bases and J 2 bases; bases outside gene matches: 1. Germline values: CDR1 LNHDA, CDR2 SQIVND (reference sequence). Here the CDR3 DNA reads TGTGCCAGTAGTAAGGGACAGGCCTACGAGCAGTACTTC. Protein: CASSKGQAYEQYF. The variable domain in full, completed from reference TRBV19 and TRBJ2-7, reads DGGITQSPKYLFRKEGQNVTLSCEQNLNHDAMYWYRQDPGQGLRLIYYSQIVNDFQKGDIAEGYSVSREKKESFPLTVTSAQKNPTAFYLCASSKGQAYEQYFGPGTRLTVT.

This clone was detected once. The chain couples TRBV19 to TRBJ1-1; 7 bases are a match to TRBD1. The CDR3 is 15 residues long. CDR1 and CDR2 (germline): LNHDA, SQIVND (reference sequence). Losses at the gene ends were 10 bases for V and 0 bases for J; bases not matched to a gene: 11. CDR3 sequence reads: CATSLGQVMNTEAFF. As DNA, the CDR3 is TGTGCCACCTCCCTTGGACAGGTGATGAACACTGAAGCTTTCTTT.

The chain uses TRBV4-2 and TRBJ1-2, with D tentatively TRBD1 (6 bases). V was clipped by 0 bases and J by 4 bases, with 12 bases between them. The CDR3 consists of 15 residues. Germline V gene data show CDR1 as LGHNA and CDR2 as YNFKEQ. In DNA form, the CDR3 reads TGTGCCAGCAGCCAAGACCGGGGGGCGATCTATGGCTACACCTTC. Translation gives CASSQDRGAIYGYTF.

The chain combines TRBV18 with TRBJ2-7; D not resolved. CDR3 length: 14 residues. Per the germline V gene, CDR1 is KGHSH and CDR2 is LQKENI. The V and J ends lost 2 bases and 0 bases respectively, with 8 bases between them. CDR3 bases: TGTGCCAGCTCACCAGTGGGCAACTCCTACGAGCAGTACTTC. Translation gives CASSPVGNSYEQYF.

The genes are TRBV6-5 and TRBJ2-1; 10 positions match TRBD2. Germline V gene lookup returns CDR1 MNHEY and CDR2 SVGAGI. The CDR3 sequence is 14 residues long. The trim removed 10 bases at V and 4 bases at J, leaving 7 bases unmatched. DNA for the CDR3: TGTGCCATCGGGACTAGCGTTAGTTACAATGAGCAGTTCTTC. Translating gives CAIGTSVSYNEQFF.

This rearrangement joins TRBV9 to TRBJ2-5; D is undetermined. V was clipped by 4 bases and J by 2 bases, with 18 bases between them. The germline V gene has CDR1 SGDLS and CDR2 YYNGEE. This CDR3 contains 16 residues. The DNA of the CDR3 is TGTGCCAGCAGCCCACAAACCTCCGTAAGACAAGAGACCCAGTACTTC. Translation gives CASSPQTSVRQETQYF.

V usage is TRBV15 and J usage is TRBJ1-1; D gene unclear. The CDR3 spans 14 residues. Germline V lookup: CDR1 LNHNV, CDR2 YYDKDF (reference sequence). The V and J ends lost 2 bases and 1 base respectively, with 8 bases between them. Written as DNA, the CDR3 is TGTGCCACCAGCAGAACGGTAAGGAACACTGAAGCTTTCTTT. This translates into CATSRTVRNTEAFF. Full variable domain (remainder filled in from reference TRBV15 and TRBJ1-1): DAMVIQNPRYQVTQFGKPVTLSCSQTLNHNVMYWYQQKSSQAPKLLFHYYDKDFNNEADTPDNFQSRRPNTSFCFLDIRSPGLGDTAMYLCATSRTVRNTEAFFGQGTRLTVV.

The V and J genes are TRBV3-1 (or the pseudogene TRBV3-2) and TRBJ2-1; 7 bases agree with TRBD2. Losses at the gene ends were 1 base for V and 2 bases for J; bases not matched to a gene: 5. The germline V gene has CDR1 LGHDT and CDR2 YNNKEL (reference sequence). CDR3 length: 16 amino acids. The CDR3 sequence is CASSQGLAPPYNEQFF. Here the CDR3 DNA reads TGTGCCAGCAGCCAAGGACTAGCACCCCCCTACAATGAGCAGTTCTTC.

This chain connects TRBV27 to TRBJ1-1, with 8 bases that match TRBD1. V lost 6 bases to trimming and J lost 4 bases; unmatched junction nucleotides: 10. The CDR3 is 15 residues long. In germline, CDR1 is MNHEY, CDR2 SMNVEV (reference sequence). In nucleotides, the CDR3 is TGTGCCAGCAGGCGTGGGACAGGAAGTCTCACTGAAGCTTTCTTT. Translation gives CASRRGTGSLTEAFF.

V and J are TRBV2 and TRBJ2-2; the match to TRBD2 covers 13 bases. Per the germline V gene, CDR1 is SNHLY and CDR2 is FYNNEI. The CDR3 runs to 17 residues. The J segment lost 3 bases and the V segment lost 5 bases, leaving 6 bases of the junction unmatched. CDR3 sequence: CASSRTSGSWDTGELFF. CDR3 nucleotide sequence: TGTGCCAGCAGTAGGACTAGCGGGAGCTGGGACACCGGGGAGCTGTTTTTT. Based on the CDR3 plus reference TRBV2 and TRBJ2-2, the full variable domain is EPEVTQTPSHQVTQMGQEVILRCVPISNHLYFYWYRQILGQKVEFLVSFYNNEISEKSEIFDDQFSVERPDGSNFTLKIRSTKLEDSAMYFCASSRTSGSWDTGELFFGEGSRLTVL.

J is TRBJ1-1 and V is TRBV18, with 7 bases lining up with TRBD1. The CDR3 runs to 13 residues. V was pared by 5 bases and J by 5 bases, with 5 bases of the junction left unmatched. Germline loops: CDR1 KGHSH, CDR2 LQKENI. CDR3 DNA: TGTGCCAGCTCAAGCGACAGGGAGACTGAAGCTTTCTTT. This gives the protein CASSSDRETEAFF.

The gene calls are TRBV2 and TRBJ2-1; 12 bases map to TRBD2. This CDR3 region has 14 residues. Per the germline V gene, CDR1 is SNHLY and CDR2 is FYNNEI. The V segment lost 4 bases and the J segment 15 bases; nucleotides outside the gene matches: 10. The CDR3 spells CASSASGTSGSWFF. CDR3 DNA sequence: TGTGCCAGCAGTGCCAGTGGGACTAGCGGGTCATGGTTCTTC.

This rearrangement joins TRBV10-3 to TRBJ2-6; no clear D gene. This CDR3 is built from 16 residues. Deletions cut 3 bases from V and 3 bases from J, with 12 bases between. The V gene's germline CDR1 is ENHRY and CDR2 SYGVKD. CDR3 residues: CAISDASGLGANVLTF. CDR3 coding DNA: TGTGCCATCAGTGACGCTTCAGGTCTTGGGGCCAACGTCCTGACTTTC.

V and J are TRBV18 and TRBJ2-3; D possibly corresponds to TRBD1 (6 bases). The CDR3 covers 17 residues. Germline CDR1 reads KGHSH; CDR2 reads LQKENI. Deletions cut 2 bases from V and 3 bases from J, with 18 bases between. The CDR3 nucleotides are TGTGCCAGCTCACCAGGTGACAGGTCTCTACTAACAGATACGCAGTATTTT. This codes for CASSPGDRSLLTDTQYF.

The CDR3 loop reads CASSQDPVPGDSYEQYF. As DNA, the CDR3 is TGTGCCAGCAGCCAAGATCCCGTTCCGGGGGACTCCTACGAGCAGTACTTC. The chain is built from TRBV4-2 and TRBJ2-7; tentatively, D is TRBD2 (6 bases). Germline lookup yields CDR1 LGHNA and CDR2 YNFKEQ. The V end lost 0 bases, the J end lost 0 bases, and 15 bases lay between the germline ends. CDR3 size: 17 residues.

This chain joins TRBV27 and TRBJ1-1; 7 bases align to TRBD1. Germline V gene data show CDR1 as MNHEY and CDR2 as SMNVEV (reference sequence). This CDR3 comprises 15 residues. After removal of 5 bases from V and 1 base from J, the junction contained 7 bases not matched to a gene. The CDR3 DNA sequence: TGTGCCAGCAGTCTGACTCGGACAGGGAACACTGAAGCTTTCTTT. Residues: CASSLTRTGNTEAFF.

The CDR3 DNA follows: TGTGCCAGCAGCCGAAATACTTACGAGCAGTACTTC. Amino acids: CASSRNTYEQYF. V is TRBV14 and J is TRBJ2-7; D gene unclear. The ends were cut back, 4 bases at V and 4 bases at J, with 8 bases in the middle. The CDR3 consists of 12 residues. The germline gives CDR1 SGHDN, CDR2 FVKESK.

The chain is built from TRBV9 and TRBJ2-5, with TRBD1 identical over 8 bases. Germline V gives CDR1 SGDLS, CDR2 YYNGEE. The CDR3 contains 15 residues. J lost 5 bases, V lost 4 bases, and 10 bases had no gene match. CDR3: CASSPRTGNSETQYF. The CDR3 DNA reads as TGTGCCAGCAGCCCTCGGACAGGGAACTCCGAGACCCAGTACTTC.

The genes are TRBV5-5 and TRBJ1-3, with a tentative D call TRBD1 (5 bases). This CDR3 contains 18 residues. Germline V gene data show CDR1 as SGHKS and CDR2 as YYEKEE (reference sequence). Between the trimmed V and J ends, which lost 4 bases and 0 bases, there was a span of 20 bases. The CDR3, as DNA: TGTGCCAGCAGCCGTGCCGGCATACAGGTGGGCTCTGGAAACACCATATATTTT. Protein sequence: CASSRAGIQVGSGNTIYF.

The rearrangement uses TRBV10-2 and TRBJ1-1, with a tentative D call TRBD1 (6 bases). This CDR3 has 15 amino acids. Germline lookup yields CDR1 WSHSY and CDR2 SAAADI. V was cut by 6 bases and J by 1 base, with 15 bases left in between. The CDR3 DNA follows: TGCGCCAGCAGCGACCCCTCGGACAGGAACACTGAAGCTTTCTTT. Protein product: CASSDPSDRNTEAFF.

The chain employs TRBV6-2 or TRBV6-3 and TRBJ1-5, with 10 bases aligning to TRBD1. Trimming at V came to 5 bases and at J to 7 bases, leaving 11 bases not matched to a gene. This CDR3 is built from 16 residues. Germline CDR1 and CDR2: MNHEY and SVGEGT. CDR3 in amino acids: CASSPPRQGAEQPQHF. The CDR3 coding sequence is TGTGCCAGCAGTCCCCCCCGACAGGGGGCTGAACAGCCCCAGCATTTT.